The T cell receptor beta chain described here comes from a study of blood T cells in healthy people across ages. Only a few counts were recorded for this clonotype. After removal of 0 bases from V and 5 bases from J, the junction contained 10 bases not matched to a gene. The CDR3 extends over 16 amino acids. CDR1 DFQATT and CDR2 SNEGSKA come from the germline V gene (reference sequence). PCR was performed a second time for about 6 to 11 cycles using a sample-barcoded 5' primer and a J-beta primer mix. Each cDNA molecule was tagged by a template-switch adaptor that had 12 random nucleotides. Samples each returned at least 2.5 million CDR3-containing paired-end reads. TCRdb analysed the 5' RACE reads with MiXCR anew, one entry per CDR3 protein. The data hold nearly 1 million distinct CDR3 sequences, with 51% observed a single time.

The gene calls are TRBV20-1 and TRBJ2-5; 9 bases match TRBD1. The TCR originated in a woman aged 60-75 years in good health. Sequencing was performed on blood. CDR3 DNA: TGCAGTGCTAGAGACCTTCGACGGACAGGGGTTGAGACCCAGTACTTC. Its translation is CSARDLRRTGVETQYF.